One sample yielded the 28 T cell receptor beta chains listed below, sequenced in a study of T cells in tuberculosis. This sample's time point: new active TB diagnosis, blood taken before or within 7 days of starting treatment. Data came from immunoSEQ multiplex PCR; TCRdb stores just in-frame clones and leaves some out. The sample has under 50,000 clones; approximately 94% are singletons. The input for sequencing was PBMCs, taken at tuberculosis diagnosis. The source is an adult with tuberculosis.

The chain combines TRBV29-1 with TRBJ1-2; 8 nucleotides align to TRBD1. The length of the CDR3 is 12 residues. The junction had 6 bases not matched to a gene; V was cut back by 7 bases and J by 5 bases. Looked up from germline, CDR1 is SQVTM and CDR2 is ANQGSEA. Here the CDR3 DNA reads TGCAGCGCTTGGACAGGGCTTTATGGCTACACCTTC. As protein: CSAWTGLYGYTF. The full variable domain, rest sourced from reference TRBV29-1 and TRBJ1-2, is SAVISQKPSRDICQRGTSLTIQCQVDSQVTMMFWYRQQPGQSLTLIATANQGSEATYESGFVIDKFPISRPNLTFSTLTVSNMSPEDSSIYLCSAWTGLYGYTFGSGTRLTVV.

The chain carries TRBV4-2 and TRBJ1-1, with D possibly being TRBD1 (5 bases). The germline V gene encodes CDR1 LGHNA and CDR2 YNFKEQ. The CDR3 consists of 15 residues. The ends were cut back, 4 bases at V and 1 base at J, with 13 bases in the middle. This CDR3 is CASSLPGERNTEAFF. CDR3 sequence (DNA): TGTGCCAGCAGCCTCCCGGGGGAGAGGAACACTGAAGCTTTCTTT.

This CDR3 reads CASRPRLGPNQPQHF. CDR3 in DNA: TGTGCCAGCCGGCCCCGATTGGGCCCCAATCAGCCCCAGCATTTT. V gene TRBV28 combines with J gene TRBJ1-5; D is unclear. Germline lookup yields CDR1 MDHEN and CDR2 SYDVKM. The ends were cut back, 8 bases at V and 3 bases at J, with 17 bases in the middle. The CDR3 covers 15 residues.

The rearrangement uses TRBV9 and TRBJ2-7, with 9 positions matching TRBD1. The V segment lost 2 bases and the J segment 5 bases; nucleotides outside the gene matches: 2. The CDR3 sequence is 13 residues long. Germline V gives CDR1 SGDLS, CDR2 YYNGEE. Here the CDR3 DNA reads TGTGCCAGCAGCGTCGACAGGGGGGACGAGCAGTACTTC. Amino acid sequence: CASSVDRGDEQYF.

In this sample, this clone turned up once. The chain couples TRBV11-2 to TRBJ2-1; 7 nucleotides align to TRBD2. J was trimmed by 3 bases and V by 7 bases; bases with no gene match: 12. The CDR3 consists of 16 residues. Germline values: CDR1 SGHAT, CDR2 FQNNGV. The CDR3 sequence: CASNLRGDGVYNEQFF. In DNA form, the CDR3 reads TGTGCCAGCAACCTCCGGGGGGATGGGGTCTACAATGAGCAGTTCTTC.

This sequence joins TRBV6-5 and TRBJ1-5, with a weak D call TRBD1 (6 bases). The CDR3 has 15 amino acids. Looked up from germline, CDR1 is MNHEY and CDR2 is SVGAGI. Trimming took off 7 bases at V and 3 bases at J, with 16 bases between the two ends. The CDR3 protein is CASKRAGADNQPQHF. CDR3 in DNA: TGTGCCAGCAAAAGAGCGGGGGCCGACAATCAGCCCCAGCATTTT.

V gene TRBV2 combines with J gene TRBJ2-1; maybe TRBD1 (6 bases). The V and J ends lost 2 bases and 5 bases respectively, with 13 bases between them. Germline values: CDR1 SNHLY, CDR2 FYNNEI. The CDR3 is made up of 15 amino acids. CDR3 sequence (DNA): TGTGCCAGCAGTGAATGGGGGCCCCAGGACAATGAGCAGTTCTTC. Protein sequence: CASSEWGPQDNEQFF.

The rearrangement links TRBV30 to TRBJ1-1, with a possible D match to TRBD1 (6 bases). The CDR3 has 13 amino acids. V lost 5 bases to trimming and J lost 3 bases, with 13 bases between them. CDR1 and CDR2 (germline): GTSNPN, SVGIG (reference sequence). As DNA, the CDR3 is TGTGCCTGGGAGAAGGGGGGGGACACTGAAGCTTTCTTT. Its protein is CAWEKGGDTEAFF.

The rearrangement links TRBV11-2 to TRBJ1-4; D gene ambiguous. Germline V gene lookup returns CDR1 SGHAT and CDR2 FQNNGV. Trimming took off 1 base at V and 5 bases at J, with 11 bases between the two ends. This CDR3 region has 15 residues. Here the CDR3 DNA reads TGTGCCAGCAGCTTAGGTCGGAACGGGAATGAAAAACTGTTTTTT. Translated: CASSLGRNGNEKLFF.

This chain connects TRBV6-5 to TRBJ2-1, with D maybe TRBD1 (6 bases). Germline CDR1 MNHEY, CDR2 SVGAGI. V lost 6 bases, J lost 6 bases, and 12 bases lay in between. CDR3 size: 13 residues. The CDR3 loop is CASSRTGLNEQFF. In DNA, the CDR3 is TGTGCCAGCAGCCGAACAGGGCTCAATGAGCAGTTCTTC.

The chain has TRBV30 and TRBJ2-1, with D uncertain. The CDR3 sequence is 11 residues long. Looked up from germline, CDR1 is GTSNPN and CDR2 is SVGIG (reference sequence). V was pared by 3 bases and J by 7 bases, with 7 bases between. The CDR3 nucleotides are TGTGCCTGGAGGGTACGGAATGAGCAGTTCTTC. Translation: CAWRVRNEQFF.

V gene TRBV25-1 combines with J gene TRBJ2-4; tentatively, D is TRBD2 (5 bases). The CDR3 consists of 14 residues. Trimming removed 7 bases at V and 2 bases at J, with 12 bases between. Germline CDR1 reads MGHDK; CDR2 reads SYGVNS. The CDR3 DNA follows: TGTGCCAGCACCGAGGGAGAGTCCAAAAACATTCAGTACTTC. Its translation is CASTEGESKNIQYF.

The chain employs TRBV5-3 and TRBJ1-2, with TRBD1 matching 7 bases. TRBV5-3 is classed as an ORF, of uncertain function. The CDR3 has 13 residues. With V trimmed by 2 bases and J by 7 bases, 5 bases remained unmatched. CDR3 coding DNA: TGTGCCAGAAGCTTCGAGGGGGCGTGTGGCTACACCTTC. Translation gives CARSFEGACGYTF.

The rearrangement links TRBV2 to TRBJ1-2, with D uncertain. V was pared by 7 bases and J by 8 bases, with 20 bases between. The CDR3 runs 14 residues. The germline CDR1 and CDR2 sequences are SNHLY and FYNNEI. The CDR3: CASMRGSANLGYTF. For the CDR3, the DNA is TGTGCCAGCATGCGGGGATCAGCCAACTTAGGCTACACCTTC.

This clone was seen only once. The chain carries TRBV6-5 and TRBJ2-1; 9 bases match TRBD2. There are 15 residues in the CDR3. Germline V lookup: CDR1 MNHEY, CDR2 SVGAGI. V was pared by 3 bases and J by 0 bases, with 0 bases of the junction left unmatched. CDR3 loop: CASSYSGGSYNEQFF. Here the CDR3 DNA reads TGTGCCAGCAGTTATAGCGGGGGCTCCTACAATGAGCAGTTCTTC.

The chain recombines TRBV12-5 with TRBJ1-6, with D perhaps TRBD1 (5 bases). The V and J ends lost 3 bases and 5 bases respectively, with 14 bases between them. Germline V gene sequence: CDR1 LGHNT, CDR2 FRNRAP. The CDR3 is 16 amino acids. CDR3 sequence (DNA): TGTGCTAGTGGTTTAGGGGTAATAAGTCATAATTCACCCCTCCACTTT. Translated, it gives CASGLGVISHNSPLHF.

The chain couples TRBV5-1 to TRBJ2-7, with a possible D match to TRBD1 (5 bases). This CDR3 comprises 12 residues. V was shortened by 4 bases and J by 3 bases, with 8 bases between the two germline ends. From germline, CDR1 is SGHRS and CDR2 YFSETQ. The CDR3 DNA sequence: TGCGCCAGCAGCACAGACAGCTACGAGCAGTACTTC. It yields the protein CASSTDSYEQYF. The variable domain in full, completed from reference TRBV5-1 and TRBJ2-7, reads KAGVTQTPRYLIKTRGQQVTLSCSPISGHRSVSWYQQTPGQGLQFLFEYFSETQRNKGNFPGRFSGRQFSNSRSEMNVSTLELGDSALYLCASSTDSYEQYFGPGTRLTVT.

The chain combines TRBV13 with TRBJ1-2; 8 bases map to TRBD1. The CDR3 sequence is 14 residues long. With 5 bases clipped from V and 5 bases from J, the junction kept 7 bases outside the gene matches. The germline V gene has CDR1 PRHDT and CDR2 FYEKMQ (reference sequence). The CDR3 DNA sequence: TGTGCCAGCAGCCGCACAGGGGGAGAATATGGCTACACCTTC. Its protein is CASSRTGGEYGYTF. The variable domain in full, with the rest retrieved from reference TRBV13 and TRBJ1-2, is AAGVIQSPRHLIKEKRETATLKCYPIPRHDTVYWYQQGPGQDPQFLISFYEKMQSDKGSIPDRFSAQQFSDYHSELNMSSLELGDSALYFCASSRTGGEYGYTFGSGTRLTVV.

The chain is built from TRBV18 and TRBJ2-3, with 7 bases that match TRBD1. The CDR3 has 14 amino acids. CDR1 KGHSH and CDR2 LQKENI come from the germline V gene. With V trimmed by 4 bases and J by 1 base, 2 bases remained unmatched. CDR3 in amino acids: CASSQDRGTDTQYF. CDR3 nucleotides: TGTGCCAGCTCACAAGACAGGGGCACAGATACGCAGTATTTT.

In its sample, this clone was seen once. This chain connects TRBV6-6 to TRBJ1-6; perhaps TRBD1 as D (5 bases). Germline lookup yields CDR1 MNHNY and CDR2 SVGAGI (reference sequence). V lost 6 bases, J lost 8 bases, and 17 bases lay in between. The CDR3 has 15 residues. The CDR3: CASSLQAFPYSPLHF. As DNA, the CDR3 is TGTGCCAGCAGCCTACAGGCTTTCCCTTATTCACCCCTCCACTTT.

This rearrangement joins TRBV5-6 to TRBJ2-3; possible D gene TRBD2, 7 bases. The length of the CDR3 is 17 residues. Trimming removed 0 bases at V and 3 bases at J, with 17 bases between. Germline assignment: CDR1 SGHDT and CDR2 YYEEEE. CDR3 loop: CASSLDGGAGLTDTQYF. CDR3 DNA: TGTGCCAGCAGCTTGGATGGGGGGGCAGGTTTGACAGATACGCAGTATTTT.

The chain carries TRBV5-6 and TRBJ1-4; maybe TRBD1 (5 bases). V dropped 3 bases and J dropped 0 bases, with 15 bases sitting between them. This CDR3 has 17 amino acids. Looked up from germline, CDR1 is SGHDT and CDR2 is YYEEEE. Here the CDR3 reads CASSSPRIGATNEKLFF. The CDR3, as DNA: TGTGCCAGCAGCTCCCCCAGAATAGGGGCAACTAATGAAAAACTGTTTTTT.

This sequence joins TRBV5-4 and TRBJ1-2; 9 nucleotides match TRBD1. Losses at the gene ends were 1 base for V and 3 bases for J; bases not matched to a gene: 4. Germline-derived CDR1 and CDR2 are SGHNT and YYREEE (reference sequence). The CDR3 sequence is 15 residues long. Written as DNA, the CDR3 is TGTGCCAGCAGCTTGAGACAGGGGGTATACTATGGCTACACCTTC. Amino acids: CASSLRQGVYYGYTF.

This sequence joins TRBV6-5 and TRBJ1-2; TRBD1 is a possible D gene (6 bases). Between the trimmed V and J ends, which lost 0 bases and 6 bases, there was a span of 8 bases. CDR1 is MNHEY, CDR2 SVGAGI, per germline. The CDR3 consists of 13 residues. The CDR3 nucleotides are TGTGCCAGCAGTTACTCCCAGGGGCATGGCTACACCTTC. It specifies CASSYSQGHGYTF.

This clone was observed a single time. This chain connects TRBV4-1 to TRBJ2-7; D gene unclear. CDR1 MGHRA and CDR2 YSYEKL come from the germline V gene. The V gene lost 2 bases and the J gene lost 2 bases, with 19 bases spanning the gap. The length of the CDR3 is 17 residues. CDR3 region: CASSQFLPLSNPYEQYF. CDR3 DNA: TGCGCCAGCAGCCAATTTCTCCCCCTAAGTAACCCCTACGAGCAGTACTTC.

The chain recombines TRBV5-8 with TRBJ1-2; TRBD1 agrees at 11 bases. V gave up 3 bases and J gave up 0 bases; unmatched junction bases: 7. Germline-derived CDR1 and CDR2 are SGHTS and YDEGEE. There are 17 residues in the CDR3. The CDR3 coding sequence is TGTGCCAGCAGCTCCCGGGACAGGGGGAATTCTAACTATGGCTACACCTTC. It encodes CASSSRDRGNSNYGYTF.

This chain connects TRBV10-1 to TRBJ2-2; no firm D call. Trimming left V 9 bases short and J 4 bases short, with 12 bases between. This CDR3 has 13 residues. CDR1 and CDR2 from the germline V gene are WNHNN and SYGVQD (reference sequence). CDR3 in amino acids: CASQRSSTGELFF. The CDR3 DNA is TGCGCCAGTCAGAGGAGCTCCACCGGGGAGCTGTTTTTT.

The chain couples TRBV6-6 to TRBJ1-1, with D maybe TRBD1 (5 bases). Trimming left V 2 bases short and J 4 bases short, with 5 bases between. This CDR3 comprises 12 residues. The germline V gene encodes CDR1 MNHNY and CDR2 SVGAGI (reference sequence). The DNA for the CDR3 is TGTGCCAGCAGTTACACAGGCACTGAAGCTTTCTTT. It encodes CASSYTGTEAFF.